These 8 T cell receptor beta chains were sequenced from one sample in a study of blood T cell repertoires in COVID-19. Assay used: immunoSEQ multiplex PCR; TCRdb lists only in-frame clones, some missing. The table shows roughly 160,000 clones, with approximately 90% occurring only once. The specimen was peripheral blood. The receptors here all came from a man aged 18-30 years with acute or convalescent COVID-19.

The CDR3 DNA reads as TGTGCCACCAGCAGATCTAGGGGAGGGACGAGTATCGTTAATGAAAAACTGTTTTTT. Its protein product is CATSRSRGGTSIVNEKLFF. The rearrangement links TRBV15 to TRBJ1-4; perhaps TRBD1 as D (5 bases). CDR3 length equals 19 residues. Germline V gene sequence: CDR1 LNHNV, CDR2 YYDKDF (reference sequence). V shed 2 bases and J shed 4 bases, with 23 bases lying between them.

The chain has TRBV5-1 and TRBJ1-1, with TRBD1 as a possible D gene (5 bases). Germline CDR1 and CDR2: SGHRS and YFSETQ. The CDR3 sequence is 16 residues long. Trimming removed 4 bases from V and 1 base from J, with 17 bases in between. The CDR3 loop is CASSPSRSTGNTEAFF. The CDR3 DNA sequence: TGCGCCAGCAGCCCGTCCCGATCTACAGGGAACACTGAAGCTTTCTTT.

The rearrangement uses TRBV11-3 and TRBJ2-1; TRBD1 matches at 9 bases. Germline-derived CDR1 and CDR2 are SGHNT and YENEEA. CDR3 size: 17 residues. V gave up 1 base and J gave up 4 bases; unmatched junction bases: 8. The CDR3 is CASSLVTGTGIYNEQFF. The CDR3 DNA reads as TGTGCCAGCAGCTTAGTAACCGGGACAGGGATTTACAATGAGCAGTTCTTC.

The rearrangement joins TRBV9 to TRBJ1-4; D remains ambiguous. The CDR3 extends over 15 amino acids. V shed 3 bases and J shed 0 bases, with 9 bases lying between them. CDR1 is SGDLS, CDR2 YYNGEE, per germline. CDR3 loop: CASSDGLSTNEKLFF. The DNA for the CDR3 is TGTGCCAGCAGCGACGGACTCTCAACTAATGAAAAACTGTTTTTT.

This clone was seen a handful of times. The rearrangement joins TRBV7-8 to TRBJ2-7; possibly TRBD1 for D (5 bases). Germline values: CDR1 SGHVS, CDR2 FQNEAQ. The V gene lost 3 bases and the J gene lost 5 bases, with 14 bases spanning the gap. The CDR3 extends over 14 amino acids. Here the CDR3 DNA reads TGTGCCAGCAGCTTGAGACAGCAGCTCAACGAGCAGTACTTC. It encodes CASSLRQQLNEQYF.

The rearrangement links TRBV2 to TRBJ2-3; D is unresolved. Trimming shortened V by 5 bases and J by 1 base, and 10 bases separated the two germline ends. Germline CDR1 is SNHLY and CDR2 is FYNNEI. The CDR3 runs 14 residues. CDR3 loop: CASSQDRGTDTQYF. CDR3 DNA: TGTGCCAGCAGTCAAGACCGCGGCACAGATACGCAGTATTTT.

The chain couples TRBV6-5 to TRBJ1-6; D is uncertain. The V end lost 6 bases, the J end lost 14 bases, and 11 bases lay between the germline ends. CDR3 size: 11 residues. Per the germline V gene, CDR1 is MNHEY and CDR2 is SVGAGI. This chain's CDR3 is CASRQQVTLHF. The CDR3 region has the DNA TGTGCCAGCAGGCAGCAGGTCACCCTCCACTTT.

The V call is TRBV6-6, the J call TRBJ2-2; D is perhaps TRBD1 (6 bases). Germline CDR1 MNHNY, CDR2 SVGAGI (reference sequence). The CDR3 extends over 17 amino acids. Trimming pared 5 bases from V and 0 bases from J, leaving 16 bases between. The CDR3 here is CASSPTLGQTNTGELFF. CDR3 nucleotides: TGTGCCAGCAGTCCCACCCTAGGACAGACGAACACCGGGGAGCTGTTTTTT.